Following are 5 T cell receptor beta chains from one sample sequenced in a study of T cell responses to AZD1222 COVID-19 vaccine. Data came from immunoSEQ multiplex PCR; TCRdb stores just in-frame clones and leaves some out. Seen here are over 85,000 clones, around 92% observed once, and the top ten hold over 6.5%. Here the sequenced sample was peripheral blood, taken on day 0 of AZD1222 vaccination. These receptors were taken from an adult in good health.

V usage is TRBV30 and J usage is TRBJ1-5; no definite D call. The CDR3 length is 14 residues. Trimming removed 1 base at V and 3 bases at J, with 10 bases between. Germline V gene data show CDR1 as GTSNPN and CDR2 as SVGIG (reference sequence). CDR3 bases: TGTGCCTGGAGTGGTAGGGCAGACAATCAGCCCCAGCATTTT. Translated, it gives CAWSGRADNQPQHF.

Concerning this clone itself: This specimen includes other DNA sequences encoding the same CDR3. This chain joins TRBV30 and TRBJ1-5, with a weak D call TRBD1 (5 bases). V was pared by 0 bases and J by 7 bases, with 10 bases between. Germline values: CDR1 GTSNPN, CDR2 SVGIG (reference sequence). This CDR3 contains 13 residues. As DNA, the CDR3 is TGTGCCTGGAGTGTAGGGTCAGGGCAGCCCCAGCATTTT. Amino acids: CAWSVGSGQPQHF.

This clone was recorded only once. The chain recombines TRBV5-1 with TRBJ2-2; 10 nucleotides line up with TRBD1. Trimming removed 4 bases from V and 5 bases from J; junction bases left unmatched: 11. The CDR3 is 17 amino acids. The germline V gene encodes CDR1 SGHRS and CDR2 YFSETQ. The CDR3 protein is CASSGLGTGDVTGELFF. In nucleotides, the CDR3 is TGCGCCAGCAGCGGATTAGGGACAGGGGATGTAACCGGGGAGCTGTTTTTT.

The V call is TRBV28, the J call TRBJ1-2, with 8 bases matching TRBD1. After removal of 7 bases from V and 3 bases from J, the junction contained 13 bases not matched to a gene. Germline values: CDR1 MDHEN, CDR2 SYDVKM. The CDR3 is 16 amino acids. The CDR3 loop reads CASTRPRTGIDYGYTF. As DNA, the CDR3 is TGTGCCAGCACCAGACCGAGGACAGGGATAGACTATGGCTACACCTTC.

DNA of the CDR3: TGTGCCAGCAGTTTATGGCTAGCGGCCTACGAGCAGTACTTC. Translation gives CASSLWLAAYEQYF. This chain uses TRBV28 with TRBJ2-7, with 7 bases aligning to TRBD2. Germline CDR1 MDHEN, CDR2 SYDVKM. The CDR3 covers 14 residues. With V trimmed by 0 bases and J by 2 bases, 1 base remained unmatched.